The text below deals with one T cell receptor (beta chain). Its antigen remains unidentified. These data are taken from a study of T cells after yellow fever vaccination. Study context: Libraries from low-cell-number fractions were prepared with the SMART-Seq v4 Ultra Low Input RNA kit.

The germline gives CDR1 LGHDT, CDR2 YNNKEL (reference sequence). This CDR3 spans 14 amino acids. V was clipped by 1 base and J by 6 bases, with 10 bases between them. The authors made TCR cDNA by 5'RACE template switching, adding a universal primer site and UMIs. One entry per CDR3 protein, called by TCRdb with MiXCR from the 5' RACE reads. The sample includes roughly 250,000 distinct CDR3 sequences, under 15% of them seen just once. Study findings and constraints: Reappearing after the booster were most of the clones from primary vaccination (96% CD4, approximately 88% CD8).

The rearrangement links TRBV3-1 to TRBJ1-5, with D perhaps matching TRBD1 (6 bases). The starting material was CD4+ T cells sorted from PBMCs, obtained 45 days after the yellow fever booster vaccination. The clonotype was recovered from a man under 40 who received the YFV17D yellow fever vaccine. The CDR3 reads CASSQGTAIQPQHF. The CDR3 DNA reads as TGTGCCAGCAGCCAAGGGACAGCAATTCAGCCCCAGCATTTT.